This TCR beta chain stems from a study of blood T cells in healthy people across ages. It was with a sample-barcoded 5' primer and a J-beta primer mix that a second PCR of about 7 to 12 cycles was run. TCRdb reanalysed the 5' RACE reads using MiXCR and keeps one entry per CDR3 protein. The sample holds about 680,000 distinct CDR3 sequences; around half are singletons and the top ten take approximately 32%. Germline CDR1 SGHTA, CDR2 FQGNSA. The ends were cut back, 5 bases at V and 4 bases at J, with 14 bases in the middle. This CDR3 has 15 residues. This TCR derives from a woman aged 60-70 years in good health. The chain uses TRBV7-2 and TRBJ1-4; maybe TRBD1 (5 bases). Sequencing was performed on blood. The CDR3 DNA reads as TGTGCCAGCAGCGCCCTACGGGGGAATAATGAAAAACTGTTTTTT. As protein: CASSALRGNNEKLFF.